Sequencing of this TCR beta chain was carried out in a study of CD8 T cells in ankylosing spondylitis. Trimming cost V 3 bases and J 4 bases; bases outside gene matches: 6. The CDR3 has 15 residues. Germline V gene lookup returns CDR1 SGHTA and CDR2 FQGNSA. TCRdb fed the 5' RACE reads into MiXCR, producing one record per CDR3 protein. The sample consists of about 840,000 distinct CDR3 sequences, 10% to 15% of them appearing once. Notes on this clonotype: The antigen remains unidentified.

Findings and limits, study-wide: A TCR beta motif made of about eight highly homologous variants seemed typical of ankylosing spondylitis blood.

V gene TRBV7-2 combines with J gene TRBJ1-5; TRBD1 agrees at 7 bases. Sequences were obtained from blood, either unsorted or a sorted T cell fraction (not recorded which). The receptor was isolated from a male donor with ankylosing spondylitis. Here the CDR3 DNA reads TGTGCCAGCAGCTTGGGCGACAGGGAGAATCAGCCCCAGCATTTT. Translated: CASSLGDRENQPQHF.